The 27 T cell receptor beta chains below come from one sample, sequenced in a study of T-cell memory formation after mild COVID-19. Each CDR3 protein gets one entry after TCRdb re-called the 5' RACE reads with MiXCR. The sample yields about 200,000 distinct CDR3 sequences, approximately 16% seen once. The sample was PBMCs or a T cell subset sorted from them (not recorded which). These receptors were collected from an adult woman who had mild COVID-19 (a few samples of this study predate the infection). Cell type and time point are not known.

In this sample, this clonotype turned up many times. The CDR3 loop reads CASSRTGPYEQYF. CDR3 DNA: TGTGCCAGCAGCCGGACAGGTCCCTACGAGCAGTACTTC. The rearrangement joins TRBV6-5 to TRBJ2-7; 7 bases map to TRBD1. V trimming: 6 bases; J trimming: 2 bases; junction bases outside the gene matches: 4. The CDR3 is 13 amino acids. Germline V gene sequence: CDR1 MNHEY, CDR2 SVGAGI.

The chain recombines TRBV9 with TRBJ2-5; 13 bases agree with TRBD2. Germline V CDR1 and CDR2: SGDLS, YYNGEE. The CDR3 consists of 18 residues. The V and J ends lost 3 bases and 7 bases, in that order; junction bases with no gene match: 15. The CDR3 reads CASSDSRTSGGPGGTQYF. In DNA form, the CDR3 reads TGTGCCAGCAGCGACTCGAGGACTAGCGGGGGCCCGGGAGGGACCCAGTACTTC.

The genes are TRBV12-3 or TRBV12-4 and TRBJ2-7; D uncertain. The V gene lost 3 bases and the J gene lost 6 bases, with 9 bases spanning the gap. The CDR3 extends over 12 amino acids. As DNA, the CDR3 is TGTGCCAGCAGTTTCTCCTCGCTCGAGCAGTACTTC. Its protein product is CASSFSSLEQYF.

This clonotype has just a few counts. The rearrangement joins TRBV12-3 or TRBV12-4 to TRBJ2-3; D not resolved. This CDR3 region has 16 residues. Trimming took off 7 bases at V and 4 bases at J, with 21 bases between the two ends. CDR3 DNA: TGTGCCAGCACCCCTGGGATAGGACCACTCCCAGATACGCAGTATTTT. This encodes CASTPGIGPLPDTQYF.

This sequence joins TRBV12-3 or TRBV12-4 and TRBJ1-1; D gene ambiguous. This CDR3 has 15 residues. V was trimmed by 3 bases and J by 0 bases, leaving 11 bases between them. CDR3 region: CASSLVVGLNTEAFF. The CDR3 DNA follows: TGTGCCAGCAGTTTGGTCGTAGGGTTGAACACTGAAGCTTTCTTT.

The chain employs TRBV4-1 and TRBJ2-4; no firm D call. In germline, CDR1 is MGHRA, CDR2 YSYEKL. This CDR3 is built from 18 residues. V was pared by 0 bases and J by 0 bases, with 15 bases between. The CDR3 sequence is CASSQDFETIIAKNIQYF. The CDR3 nucleotides are TGCGCCAGCAGCCAAGATTTTGAGACAATAATAGCCAAAAACATTCAGTACTTC.

This clonotype was detected only a few times. The gene calls are TRBV30 and TRBJ1-5; 9 positions agree with TRBD1. This CDR3 comprises 15 residues. CDR1 and CDR2 (germline): GTSNPN, SVGIG (reference sequence). V was pared by 2 bases and J by 7 bases, with 9 bases of the junction left unmatched. DNA for the CDR3: TGTGCCTGGAGTTTCCGGGACAGGGAGGGCCAGCCCCAGCATTTT. Its translation: CAWSFRDREGQPQHF.

This clonotype appeared a few times. This chain joins TRBV24-1 and TRBJ2-5; D is perhaps TRBD1 or TRBD2 (5 bases each). Germline CDR1 is KGHDR and CDR2 is SFDVKD. CDR3 length equals 12 residues. Trimming pared 6 bases from V and 4 bases from J, leaving 8 bases between. The chain's CDR3 is CATSPGGETQYF. The CDR3 DNA follows: TGTGCCACCAGTCCTGGGGGAGAGACCCAGTACTTC.

This clonotype showed up just a few times. The chain combines TRBV5-6 with TRBJ1-2; D gene uncertain. V was cut by 0 bases and J by 1 base, with 7 bases left in between. The CDR3 extends over 14 amino acids. The germline V gene encodes CDR1 SGHDT and CDR2 YYEEEE. CDR3 coding DNA: TGTGCCAGCAGCTTGGGGGGAGTTAACTATGGCTACACCTTC. It specifies CASSLGGVNYGYTF.

This clonotype showed up just a few times. The chain joins TRBV18 to TRBJ2-7, with 11 bases fitting TRBD2. Germline values: CDR1 KGHSH, CDR2 LQKENI. The CDR3 covers 15 residues. The V segment lost 0 bases and the J segment 2 bases; nucleotides outside the gene matches: 0. This chain's CDR3 is CASSPPSGRAYEQYF. The CDR3 nucleotides read TGTGCCAGCTCACCACCTAGCGGGAGGGCCTACGAGCAGTACTTC.

The V gene is TRBV12-3 or TRBV12-4, the J gene TRBJ1-2, with TRBD1 identical over 9 bases. The CDR3 contains 14 residues. V dropped 6 bases and J dropped 11; count of bases not matched to a gene: 13. CDR3 residues: CASSLRRDRAGYTF. The CDR3, as DNA: TGTGCCAGCAGCCTACGCCGGGACAGGGCGGGGTACACCTTC.

CDR3 region: CASSWAGLADTGELFF. The CDR3 DNA reads as TGCGCCAGCAGCTGGGCGGGACTAGCGGACACCGGGGAGCTGTTTTTT. V is TRBV5-1 and J is TRBJ2-2; 11 bases are shared with TRBD2. The CDR3 totals 16 residues. The V and J ends lost 3 bases and 3 bases, in that order; junction bases with no gene match: 4. Germline V lookup: CDR1 SGHRS, CDR2 YFSETQ.

The chain couples TRBV6-1 to TRBJ1-1, with D maybe TRBD1 (6 bases). Germline loops: CDR1 MNHNS, CDR2 SASEGT. The CDR3 runs 13 residues. V shed 6 bases and J shed 1 base, with 9 bases lying between them. The CDR3 protein is CASRMTGNTEAFF. In DNA form, the CDR3 reads TGTGCCAGCAGAATGACAGGGAACACTGAAGCTTTCTTT.

In its sample, this clonotype was seen a few times. V usage is TRBV11-1 and J usage is TRBJ1-1; tentatively, D is TRBD1 (5 bases). The germline V gene encodes CDR1 SGHAT and CDR2 FQDESV (reference sequence). Between the trimmed V and J ends, which lost 3 bases and 3 bases, there was a span of 11 bases. The CDR3 is made up of 14 amino acids. The CDR3 DNA reads as TGTGCCAGCAGCTTGGGCAGGGTTTACACTGAAGCTTTCTTT. Translated: CASSLGRVYTEAFF. The whole variable domain, remainder taken from reference TRBV11-1 and TRBJ1-1, is EAEVAQSPRYKITEKSQAVAFWCDPISGHATLYWYRQILGQGPELLVQFQDESVVDDSQLPKDRFSAERLKGVDSTLKIQPAELGDSAMYLCASSLGRVYTEAFFGQGTRLTVV.

The genes are TRBV5-1 and TRBJ1-6, with 8 bases fitting TRBD1. Germline trimming cut 4 bases from V and 3 bases from J; bases unmatched to any gene: 6. Germline CDR1 is SGHRS and CDR2 is YFSETQ. The CDR3 totals 16 residues. CDR3 DNA sequence: TGCGCCAGCAGCCCGCAGGGGGCGGACTATAATTCACCCCTCCACTTT. Protein: CASSPQGADYNSPLHF.

This clonotype was found many times. V is TRBV6-4 and J is TRBJ2-4; tentatively, D is TRBD1 or TRBD2 (5 bases each). The CDR3 sequence is 12 residues long. Per the germline V gene, CDR1 is MRHNA and CDR2 is SNTAGT. The V end lost 4 bases, the J end lost 7 bases, and 8 bases lay between the germline ends. The CDR3, as DNA: TGTGCCAGCAGTGTCGGGACCAACATTCAGTACTTC. Encoded protein: CASSVGTNIQYF.

The chain is built from TRBV18 and TRBJ1-5, with D possibly being TRBD1 (6 bases). The length of the CDR3 is 16 residues. CDR1 and CDR2 from the germline V gene are KGHSH and LQKENI. V was pared by 3 bases and J by 0 bases, with 12 bases between. Written as DNA, the CDR3 is TGTGCCAGCTCACCGACACAGGGCTATAGCAATCAGCCCCAGCATTTT. Its protein product is CASSPTQGYSNQPQHF.

In this sample, this clonotype turned up a few times. The V and J genes are TRBV18 and TRBJ2-2; D gene unclear. V was clipped by 4 bases and J by 1 base, with 10 bases between them. The CDR3 is made up of 15 amino acids. Germline V gives CDR1 KGHSH, CDR2 LQKENI. The CDR3 loop is CASSRENLNTGELFF. In DNA, the CDR3 is TGTGCCAGCTCACGTGAGAATTTGAACACCGGGGAGCTGTTTTTT.

This chain links TRBV5-1 with TRBJ2-7; a possible D gene is TRBD1 (5 bases). The CDR3 covers 15 residues. V was pared by 0 bases and J by 1 base, with 11 bases between. Germline V gives CDR1 SGHRS, CDR2 YFSETQ. Here the CDR3 DNA reads TGCGCCAGCAGCTTGGAATCCAGGGCGTCCTACGAGCAGTACTTC. Amino acids: CASSLESRASYEQYF.

This clonotype has only a few counts. This chain uses TRBV20-1 with TRBJ2-1; 11 bases fit TRBD2. J gave up 9 bases and V 2 bases, and 0 bases lay outside the gene matches. Germline lookup yields CDR1 DFQATT and CDR2 SNEGSKA (reference sequence). CDR3 length equals 12 residues. This CDR3 is CSARTSGGEQFF. As DNA, the CDR3 is TGCAGTGCTAGAACTAGCGGGGGTGAGCAGTTCTTC.

The J gene is TRBJ2-1, the V gene TRBV12-3 or TRBV12-4, with D possibly being TRBD2 (7 bases). Trimming took 8 bases from V and 6 from J, leaving 20 bases between them. The CDR3 covers 15 residues. The CDR3 protein is CASGGGGTSFNEQFF. Written as DNA, the CDR3 is TGTGCCAGCGGGGGGGGCGGGACCAGCTTCAATGAGCAGTTCTTC.

This clonotype was seen more than once but under ten times. The genes are TRBV12-3 or TRBV12-4 and TRBJ1-5, with 7 nucleotides matching TRBD1. Trimming at V came to 5 bases and at J to 6 bases, leaving 4 bases not matched to a gene. The CDR3 extends over 13 amino acids. The DNA of the CDR3 is TGTGCCAGCAGTAACAGGGGTGGTCAGCCCCAGCATTTT. Its translation is CASSNRGGQPQHF.

V gene TRBV3-1 combines with J gene TRBJ2-3; 8 bases fit TRBD2. This CDR3 is 15 amino acids long. J lost 2 bases, V lost 6 bases, and 7 bases had no gene match. Looked up from germline, CDR1 is LGHDT and CDR2 is YNNKEL (reference sequence). The DNA of the CDR3 is TGTGCCAGCAGACTGAGCGGGGGAGTCACAGATACGCAGTATTTT. Encoded protein: CASRLSGGVTDTQYF.

The rearrangement links TRBV12-3 or TRBV12-4 to TRBJ2-1; tentative D call: TRBD2 (6 bases). The CDR3 is 16 residues long. With 3 bases removed from V and 3 bases from J, the gap between germline ends came to 15 bases. CDR3 amino acids: CASSFPGLQVYNEQFF. CDR3 bases: TGTGCCAGCAGTTTTCCGGGACTCCAAGTCTACAATGAGCAGTTCTTC.

The chain couples TRBV5-1 to TRBJ2-5; D is perhaps TRBD1 (5 bases). V was trimmed by 5 bases and J by 1 base, leaving 9 bases between them. The CDR3 loop spans 13 amino acids. The germline V gene has CDR1 SGHRS and CDR2 YFSETQ. The CDR3 DNA reads TGCGCCAGCAGGGTGACAGCCCAAGAGACCCAGTACTTC. Its protein product is CASRVTAQETQYF.

This clonotype was observed a few times. The chain recombines TRBV7-2 with TRBJ1-5, with D uncertain. CDR1 is SGHTA and CDR2 is FQGNSA in the germline V gene. Trimming took 1 base from V and 11 from J, leaving 12 bases between them. The CDR3 has 13 amino acids. CDR3 sequence: CASSLESFGAQHF. CDR3 coding DNA: TGTGCCAGCAGCTTAGAGTCCTTTGGGGCCCAGCATTTT.

This clonotype was counted only a few times. V and J are TRBV19 and TRBJ2-1; D ambiguous. The CDR3 runs 12 residues. The V end lost 3 bases, the J end lost 5 bases, and 5 bases lay between the germline ends. Per the germline V gene, CDR1 is LNHDA and CDR2 is SQIVND (reference sequence). The CDR3 DNA reads as TGTGCCAGTAGTATCGTTGACAATGAGCAGTTCTTC. It encodes CASSIVDNEQFF.